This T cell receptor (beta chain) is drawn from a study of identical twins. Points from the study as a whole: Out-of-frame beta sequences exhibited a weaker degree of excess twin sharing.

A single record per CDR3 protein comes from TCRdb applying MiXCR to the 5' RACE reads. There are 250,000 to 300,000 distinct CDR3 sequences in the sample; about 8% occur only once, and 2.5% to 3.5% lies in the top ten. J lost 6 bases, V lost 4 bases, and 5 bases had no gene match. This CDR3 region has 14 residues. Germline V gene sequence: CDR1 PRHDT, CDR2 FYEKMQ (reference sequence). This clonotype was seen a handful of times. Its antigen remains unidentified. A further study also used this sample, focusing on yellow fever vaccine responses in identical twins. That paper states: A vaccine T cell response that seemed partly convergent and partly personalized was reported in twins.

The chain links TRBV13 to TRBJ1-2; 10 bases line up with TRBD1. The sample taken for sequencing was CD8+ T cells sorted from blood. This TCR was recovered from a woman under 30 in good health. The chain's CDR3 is CASSSRTGGDGYTF. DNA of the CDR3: TGTGCCAGCAGCTCTCGGACAGGGGGAGATGGCTACACCTTC.